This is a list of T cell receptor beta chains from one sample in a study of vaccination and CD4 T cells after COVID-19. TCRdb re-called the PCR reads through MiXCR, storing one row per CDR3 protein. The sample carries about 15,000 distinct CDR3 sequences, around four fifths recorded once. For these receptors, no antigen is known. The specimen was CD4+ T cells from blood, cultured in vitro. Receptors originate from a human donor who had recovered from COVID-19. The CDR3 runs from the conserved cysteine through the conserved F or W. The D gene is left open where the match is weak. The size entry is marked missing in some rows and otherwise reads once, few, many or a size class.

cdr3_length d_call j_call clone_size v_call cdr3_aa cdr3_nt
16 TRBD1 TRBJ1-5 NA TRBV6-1 CASSPPGQGRGQPQHF TGTGCCAGCAGTCCCCCGGGACAGGGTAGAGGTCAGCCCCAGCATTTT
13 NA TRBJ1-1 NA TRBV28 CASSLLGYTEAFF TGTGCCAGCAGTTTACTTGGGTACACTGAAGCTTTCTTT
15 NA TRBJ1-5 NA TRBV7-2 CASSSQGNRNQPQHF TGTGCCAGCAGCTCCCAGGGTAACCGCAATCAGCCCCAGCATTTT
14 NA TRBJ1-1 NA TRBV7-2 CASSLWGRNTEAFF TGTGCCAGCAGCTTATGGGGTAGGAACACTGAAGCTTTCTTT
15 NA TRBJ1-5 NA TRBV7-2 CASSLGGQGRQPQHF TGTGCCAGCAGCTTAGGTGGGCAGGGTCGGCAGCCCCAGCATTTT
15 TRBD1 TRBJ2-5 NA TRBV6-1 CASRGRQGLQETQYF TGTGCCAGCAGGGGACGACAGGGCCTCCAAGAGACCCAGTACTTC
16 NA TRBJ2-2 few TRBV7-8 CASSLWDTLRTGELFF TGTGCCAGCAGCTTATGGGACACGCTTAGGACCGGGGAGCTGTTTTTT
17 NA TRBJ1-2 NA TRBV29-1 CSVTLGQPRYTNYGYTF TGCAGCGTCACCCTTGGACAGCCCAGATACACCAACTATGGCTACACCTTC
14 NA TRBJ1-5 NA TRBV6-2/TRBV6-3 CASSYVSSNQPQHF TGTGCCAGCAGTTACGTTTCGAGCAATCAGCCCCAGCATTTT
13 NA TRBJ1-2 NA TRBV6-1 CASSDEGYYGYTF TGTGCCAGCAGTGATGAGGGGTACTATGGCTACACCTTC
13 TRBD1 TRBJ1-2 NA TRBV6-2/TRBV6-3 CASSDPGQGGYTF TGTGCCAGCAGTGATCCGGGACAGGGTGGCTACACCTTC
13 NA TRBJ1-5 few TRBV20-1 CSAREEPTQPQHF TGCAGTGCTAGGGAGGAACCCACGCAGCCCCAGCATTTT
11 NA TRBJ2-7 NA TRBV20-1 CSARAAYEQYF TGCAGTGCTAGAGCGGCATACGAGCAGTACTTC
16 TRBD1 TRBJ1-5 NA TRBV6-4 CASSDCRTGTNQPQHF TGTGCCAGCAGTGACTGTCGGACAGGGACCAATCAGCCCCAGCATTTT
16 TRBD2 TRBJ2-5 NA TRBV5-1 CASSPGAGAIQETQYF TGCGCCAGCAGCCCGGGAGCGGGGGCCATACAAGAGACCCAGTACTTC
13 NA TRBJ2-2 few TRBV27 CASRLHAAGELFF TGTGCCAGCAGACTCCACGCGGCCGGGGAGCTGTTTTTT
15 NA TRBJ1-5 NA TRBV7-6 CASSLAAGHDQPQHF TGTGCCAGCAGCTTAGCGGCAGGGCATGATCAGCCCCAGCATTTT
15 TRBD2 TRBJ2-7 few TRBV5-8 CASSLSSGSYDEQYF TGTGCCAGCAGCTTGTCTAGCGGGAGTTACGACGAGCAGTACTTC
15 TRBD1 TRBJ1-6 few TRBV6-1 CASRPGTGIRTPLHF TGTGCCAGCAGGCCCGGGACAGGGATTAGGACACCCCTCCACTTT
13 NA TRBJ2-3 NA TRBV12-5 CASGPYPSDTQYF TGTGCTAGTGGTCCTTACCCATCGGATACGCAGTATTTT
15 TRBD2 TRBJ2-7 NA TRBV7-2 CASSLATSGSYEQYF TGTGCCAGCAGCTTAGCGACTAGCGGGTCCTACGAGCAGTACTTC
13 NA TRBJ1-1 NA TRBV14 CASSRGRLTEAFF TGTGCCAGCAGCAGGGGACGATTGACTGAAGCTTTCTTT
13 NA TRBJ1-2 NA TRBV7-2 CASSLYREGGYTF TGTGCCAGCAGCTTATACAGGGAAGGAGGCTACACCTTC
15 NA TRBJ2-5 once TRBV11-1 CASSDGQRTQETQYF TGTGCCAGCAGCGACGGACAGAGAACTCAAGAGACCCAGTACTTC
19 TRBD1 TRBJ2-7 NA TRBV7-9 CASSLGVPGQGYFTYEQYF TGTGCCAGCAGCTTAGGGGTGCCGGGACAGGGGTATTTTACCTACGAGCAGTACTTC
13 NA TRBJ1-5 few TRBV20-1 CSAPREGNQPQHF TGCAGTGCTCCCAGGGAGGGCAATCAGCCCCAGCATTTT
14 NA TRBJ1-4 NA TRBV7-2 CASSLELAGQKLFF TGTGCCAGCAGCTTAGAGTTGGCGGGGCAAAAACTGTTTTTT
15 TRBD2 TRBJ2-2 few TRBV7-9 CASSSLSGNAGELFF TGTGCCAGCAGCTCGCTTAGCGGGAATGCTGGGGAGCTGTTTTTT
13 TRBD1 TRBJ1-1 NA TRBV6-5 CASSFQGETEAFF TGTGCCAGCAGTTTTCAGGGGGAAACTGAAGCTTTCTTT
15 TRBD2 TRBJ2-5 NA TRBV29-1 CSAQLPGSGSETQYF TGCAGCGCCCAACTCCCGGGTAGCGGGAGTGAGACCCAGTACTTC
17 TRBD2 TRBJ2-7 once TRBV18 CASSPPGSLAGAYEQYF TGTGCCAGCTCACCACCGGGGTCTCTAGCGGGGGCCTACGAGCAGTACTTC
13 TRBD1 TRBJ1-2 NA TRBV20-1 CSAQGQEGYGYTF TGCAGTGCTCAAGGACAGGAGGGGTATGGCTACACCTTC
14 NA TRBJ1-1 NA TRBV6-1 CASLESRMNTEAFF TGTGCCAGCCTAGAGTCTAGGATGAACACTGAAGCTTTCTTT
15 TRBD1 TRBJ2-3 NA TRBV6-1 CASSPDRGSTDTQYF TGTGCCAGCAGCCCCGACAGGGGCTCCACAGATACGCAGTATTTT
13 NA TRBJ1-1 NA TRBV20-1 CSANRAGGTEAFF TGCAGTGCTAATCGGGCGGGGGGCACTGAAGCTTTCTTT
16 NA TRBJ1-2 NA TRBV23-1 CASSLGGPGPSYGYTF TGCGCCAGCAGTCTAGGGGGGCCGGGCCCGAGCTATGGCTACACCTTC
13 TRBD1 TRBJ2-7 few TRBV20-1 CSVPDRTDGEQYF TGCAGTGTCCCGGACAGGACTGATGGCGAGCAGTACTTC
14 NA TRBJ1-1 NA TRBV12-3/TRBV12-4 CASSLQWARTEAFF TGTGCCAGCAGTTTACAGTGGGCTCGGACTGAAGCTTTCTTT
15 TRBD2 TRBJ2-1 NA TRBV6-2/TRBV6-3 CASIKGAGAANEQFF TGTGCCAGCATCAAAGGGGCGGGAGCAGCGAATGAGCAGTTCTTC
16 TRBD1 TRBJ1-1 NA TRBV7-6 CASSLGTGATGTEAFF TGTGCCAGCAGCCTCGGGACAGGGGCCACGGGAACTGAAGCTTTCTTT
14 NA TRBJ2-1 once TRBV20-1 CSAPLTAGYNEQFF TGCAGTGCTCCCCTCACCGCCGGTTACAATGAGCAGTTCTTC
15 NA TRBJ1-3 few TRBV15 CATSRGRVTGNTIYF TGTGCCACCAGCAGAGGCAGGGTGACTGGAAACACCATATATTTT
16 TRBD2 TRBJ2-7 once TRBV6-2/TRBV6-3 CASTPPGLAGTYEQYF TGTGCCAGCACCCCCCCGGGACTAGCGGGGACCTACGAGCAGTACTTC
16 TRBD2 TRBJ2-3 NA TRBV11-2 CASSSRLAGGADTQYF TGTGCCAGCAGCTCGCGACTAGCGGGAGGGGCAGATACGCAGTATTTT
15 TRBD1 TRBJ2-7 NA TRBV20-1 CSASRGTGGSYEQYF TGCAGTGCTAGCCGGGGGACAGGGGGCTCCTACGAGCAGTACTTC
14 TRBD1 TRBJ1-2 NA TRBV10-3 CAISVTGGGYGYTF TGTGCCATCAGTGTGACAGGGGGTGGCTATGGCTACACCTTC
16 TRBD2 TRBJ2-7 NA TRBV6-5 CASSSLPGRASYEQYF TGTGCCAGCAGTTCCTTACCCGGGAGGGCCTCCTACGAGCAGTACTTC
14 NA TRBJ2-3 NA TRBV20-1 CSATTDSSTDTQYF TGCAGTGCAACGACAGACTCTAGCACAGATACGCAGTATTTT
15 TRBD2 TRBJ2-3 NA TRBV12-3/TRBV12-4 CASSLSGRRTDTQYF TGTGCCAGCAGTCTGAGCGGGAGAAGAACAGATACGCAGTATTTT
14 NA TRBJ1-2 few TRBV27 CASRRASLNYGYTF TGTGCCAGCCGTCGGGCTTCTTTAAACTATGGCTACACCTTC
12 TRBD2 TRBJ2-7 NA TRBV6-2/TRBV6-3 CASSRGRGEQYF TGTGCCAGCAGCCGCGGGAGGGGCGAGCAGTACTTC
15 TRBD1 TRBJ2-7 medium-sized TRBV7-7 CASSPSPGQTYEQYF TGTGCCAGCAGCCCCAGTCCGGGACAGACATACGAGCAGTACTTC
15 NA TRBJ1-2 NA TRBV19 CASSMAIKGHYGYTF TGTGCCAGTAGTATGGCTATAAAGGGGCATTATGGCTACACCTTC
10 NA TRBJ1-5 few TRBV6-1 CASSTGPQHF TGTGCCAGCAGTACTGGCCCCCAGCATTTT
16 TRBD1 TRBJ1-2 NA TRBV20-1 CSARGPGTGTQYGYTF TGCAGTGCTAGGGGTCCCGGGACAGGGACTCAGTATGGCTACACCTTC
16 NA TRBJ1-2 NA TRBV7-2 CASSLQGIGPNYGYTF TGTGCCAGCAGCTTACAGGGTATAGGGCCCAACTATGGCTACACCTTC
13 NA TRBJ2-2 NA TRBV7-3 CASSPSLTGELFF TGTGCCAGCAGCCCCTCTCTCACCGGGGAGCTGTTTTTT